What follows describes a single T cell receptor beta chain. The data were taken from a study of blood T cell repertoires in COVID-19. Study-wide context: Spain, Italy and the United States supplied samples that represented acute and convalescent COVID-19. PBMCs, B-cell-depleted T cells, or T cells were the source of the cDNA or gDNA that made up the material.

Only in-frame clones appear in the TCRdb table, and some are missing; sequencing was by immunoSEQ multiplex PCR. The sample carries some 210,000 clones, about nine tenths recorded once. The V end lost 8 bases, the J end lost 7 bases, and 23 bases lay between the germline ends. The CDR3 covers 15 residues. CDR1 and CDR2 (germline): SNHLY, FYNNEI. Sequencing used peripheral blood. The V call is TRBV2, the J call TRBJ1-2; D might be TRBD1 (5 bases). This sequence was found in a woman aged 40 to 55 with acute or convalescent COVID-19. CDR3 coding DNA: TGTGCCAGCCGGGGGGGGATCCTTTTTTTGCGTGGCTACACCTTC. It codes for CASRGGILFLRGYTF.